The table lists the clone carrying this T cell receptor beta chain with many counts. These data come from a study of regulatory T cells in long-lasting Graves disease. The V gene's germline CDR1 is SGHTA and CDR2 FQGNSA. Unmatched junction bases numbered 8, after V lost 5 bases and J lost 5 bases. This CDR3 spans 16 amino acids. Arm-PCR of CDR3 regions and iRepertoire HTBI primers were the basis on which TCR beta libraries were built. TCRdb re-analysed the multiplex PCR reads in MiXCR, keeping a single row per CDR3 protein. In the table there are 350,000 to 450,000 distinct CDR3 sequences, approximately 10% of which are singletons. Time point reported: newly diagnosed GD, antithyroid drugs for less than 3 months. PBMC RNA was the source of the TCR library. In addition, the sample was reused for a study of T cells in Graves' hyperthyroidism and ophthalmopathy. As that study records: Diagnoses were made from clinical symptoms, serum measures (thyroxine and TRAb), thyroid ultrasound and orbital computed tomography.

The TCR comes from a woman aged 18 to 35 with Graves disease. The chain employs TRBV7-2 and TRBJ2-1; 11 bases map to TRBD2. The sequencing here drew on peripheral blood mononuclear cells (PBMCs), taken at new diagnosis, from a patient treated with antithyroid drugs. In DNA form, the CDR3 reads TGTGCCAGCAGCAAAACCCTAGCGGGGGGAGACAATGAGCAGTTCTTC. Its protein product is CASSKTLAGGDNEQFF.